A single T cell receptor beta chain is shown here with its context. Its antigen is currently unknown. The entry originates in a study of T cell responses to AZD1222 COVID-19 vaccine. In germline, CDR1 is SGHRS, CDR2 YFSETQ. Trimming took 2 bases from V and 6 from J, leaving 14 bases between them. CDR3 length: 15 amino acids. Study-wide results and caveats: Spike regions recognized by vaccine-associated CD4 TCRs spanned the protein, led by 160-218 and 743-854. Reportedly, nearly half of unique spike TCRs recognized epitopes outside B.1.351/B.1.1.7 mutations. Donors were mostly white British, more females; clonal diversity possibly underestimated.

Data came from immunoSEQ multiplex PCR; TCRdb stores just in-frame clones and leaves some out. The table records under 200,000 clones, roughly nine tenths of them present only once. The gene calls are TRBV5-1 and TRBJ2-2; possibly TRBD2 for D (7 bases). Sequencing used peripheral blood, obtained on day 0 of AZD1222 vaccination. The clonotype comes from an adult in good health. The CDR3 DNA is TGCGCCAGCAGCTTACACAGGGAGGGCCCCGGGGAGCTGTTTTTT. It codes for CASSLHREGPGELFF.